The 17 T cell receptor beta chains reported below all come from one sample, sequenced in a study of blood T cell repertoires in COVID-19. Profiled with immunoSEQ multiplex PCR; TCRdb holds only in-frame clones, not every one. The repertoire has about 140,000 clones, 88% of them found once; the top ten carry over 2%. Source material: peripheral blood. The receptors were gathered from a human donor with COVID-19, enrolled during active disease. The donor label of this sample is uncertain.

The gene calls are TRBV28 and TRBJ1-4; no clear D. V was pared by 8 bases and J by 1 base, with 8 bases between. The CDR3 covers 13 residues. Germline loops: CDR1 MDHEN, CDR2 SYDVKM. The CDR3 loop reads CASFPRTNEKLFF. The CDR3 DNA reads as TGTGCCAGCTTCCCGAGAACTAATGAAAAACTGTTTTTT.

V usage is TRBV24-1 and J usage is TRBJ2-7; the D gene is possibly TRBD1 (6 bases). This CDR3 spans 13 amino acids. V lost 4 bases and J 4 bases, leaving 10 bases between the germline ends. The germline V gene encodes CDR1 KGHDR and CDR2 SFDVKD. The CDR3 sequence is CATSEGASYEQYF. The CDR3 DNA is TGTGCCACCAGTGAGGGGGCTAGTTACGAGCAGTACTTC.

This clone was observed once. The genes are TRBV9 and TRBJ2-1; 7 positions agree with TRBD1. The CDR3 sequence is 15 residues long. Germline CDR1 is SGDLS and CDR2 is YYNGEE. The ends lost 0 bases at V and 4 bases at J; junction bases unmatched: 4. For the CDR3, the DNA is TGTGCCAGCAGCGTAGCGGGACAGCCGTACAATGAGCAGTTCTTC. Translated: CASSVAGQPYNEQFF.

V is TRBV19 and J is TRBJ1-1; D not resolved. The germline CDR1 and CDR2 sequences are LNHDA and SQIVND (reference sequence). The CDR3 loop spans 14 amino acids. The V end lost 2 bases, the J end lost 1 base, and 8 bases lay between the germline ends. The CDR3 here is CASSISRANTEAFF. The CDR3, as DNA: TGTGCCAGTAGTATATCGCGGGCGAACACTGAAGCTTTCTTT. The whole variable domain, filled in from reference TRBV19 and TRBJ1-1, reads DGGITQSPKYLFRKEGQNVTLSCEQNLNHDAMYWYRQDPGQGLRLIYYSQIVNDFQKGDIAEGYSVSREKKESFPLTVTSAQKNPTAFYLCASSISRANTEAFFGQGTRLTVV.

V gene TRBV7-2 combines with J gene TRBJ1-1; 7 bases agree with TRBD1. Germline V gene lookup returns CDR1 SGHTA and CDR2 FQGNSA. J was trimmed by 4 bases and V by 5 bases; bases with no gene match: 10. This CDR3 is built from 15 residues. The CDR3 sequence: CASSARQGWGTEAFF. DNA for the CDR3: TGTGCCAGCAGCGCCCGACAGGGTTGGGGCACTGAAGCTTTCTTT.

The CDR3 nucleotides read TGTGCCAGCAGCTTAGATGCGGGGGGATCCGCCTACGAGCAGTACTTC. Translated, it gives CASSLDAGGSAYEQYF. J is TRBJ2-7 and V is TRBV7-2, with 8 nucleotides matching TRBD2. Germline lookup yields CDR1 SGHTA and CDR2 FQGNSA. The CDR3 length is 16 residues. J was trimmed by 2 bases and V by 1 base; bases with no gene match: 7.

Note on this clone: Other DNA sequences in the same sample also yield this CDR3. The chain is built from TRBV6-5 and TRBJ2-7; tentative D call: TRBD1 (5 bases). Trimming pared 6 bases from V and 0 bases from J, leaving 12 bases between. The CDR3 is 14 amino acids. Germline CDR1 reads MNHEY; CDR2 reads SVGAGI. CDR3 sequence (DNA): TGTGCCAGCAGCCCCGACAGATCCTCCTACGAGCAGTACTTC. This sequence encodes CASSPDRSSYEQYF.

This rearrangement joins TRBV19 to TRBJ1-1; TRBD1 might be the D (5 bases). The V gene's germline CDR1 is LNHDA and CDR2 SQIVND (reference sequence). The CDR3 length is 15 residues. Trimming pared 5 bases from V and 4 bases from J, leaving 17 bases between. CDR3 amino acids: CASSPGGWAATEAFF. The CDR3 DNA follows: TGTGCCAGTAGTCCCGGGGGGTGGGCGGCCACTGAAGCTTTCTTT.

This clone has only a few counts. The V call is TRBV5-4, the J call TRBJ2-3; TRBD2 matches at 10 bases. From germline, CDR1 is SGHNT and CDR2 YYREEE (reference sequence). With V trimmed by 4 bases and J by 0 bases, 5 bases remained unmatched. The CDR3 is 16 residues long. CDR3 sequence reads: CASSPASGRSTDTQYF. In DNA, the CDR3 is TGTGCCAGCAGCCCGGCTAGCGGGAGAAGCACAGATACGCAGTATTTT.

The CDR3 spells CASSSLLQGGYGYTF. CDR3 DNA sequence: TGCGCCAGCAGCTCCCTCTTGCAGGGAGGCTATGGCTACACCTTC. The V and J genes are TRBV5-1 and TRBJ1-2; the D gene is possibly TRBD1 (5 bases). The CDR3 has 15 amino acids. Germline V CDR1 and CDR2: SGHRS, YFSETQ. The V end was cut by 3 bases, the J end by 4 bases, with 16 bases between.

This clone was recorded only once. This chain links TRBV11-2 with TRBJ2-2; perhaps TRBD1 as D (5 bases). The V gene lost 5 bases and the J gene lost 4 bases, with 14 bases spanning the gap. The CDR3 is made up of 15 amino acids. Germline values: CDR1 SGHAT, CDR2 FQNNGV. This CDR3 is CASSSFSRGTGELFF. The CDR3 nucleotides read TGTGCCAGCAGCAGTTTTTCTAGGGGCACCGGGGAGCTGTTTTTT.

The chain couples TRBV5-4 to TRBJ2-5; weak D call: TRBD2 (6 bases). Germline V gives CDR1 SGHNT, CDR2 YYREEE (reference sequence). Trimming pared 2 bases from V and 4 bases from J, leaving 12 bases between. The CDR3 has 14 amino acids. DNA of the CDR3: TGTGCCAGCAGCTTTATAGGGGACTCAGAGACCCAGTACTTC. Its protein product is CASSFIGDSETQYF.

The chain couples TRBV5-4 to TRBJ2-5; perhaps TRBD2 as D (6 bases). Looked up from germline, CDR1 is SGHNT and CDR2 is YYREEE (reference sequence). V lost 2 bases and J 2 bases, leaving 19 bases between the germline ends. This CDR3 is built from 17 residues. As DNA, the CDR3 is TGTGCCAGCAGCTTCGGTGGAGGGGTTTGGGGGCAAGAGACCCAGTACTTC. Protein: CASSFGGGVWGQETQYF.

CDR3 sequence: CASSPATGTGNTIYF. Here the CDR3 DNA reads TGTGCCAGCAGTCCCGCAACAGGGACTGGAAACACCATATATTTT. The V call is TRBV6-5, the J call TRBJ1-3; D is perhaps TRBD1 (6 bases). V dropped 5 bases and J dropped 2 bases, with 13 bases sitting between them. Germline lookup yields CDR1 MNHEY and CDR2 SVGAGI. The CDR3 contains 15 residues.

The V and J genes are TRBV4-1 and TRBJ2-2, with D possibly being TRBD2 (6 bases). The CDR3 is made up of 14 amino acids. From germline, CDR1 is MGHRA and CDR2 YSYEKL. V was shortened by 7 bases and J by 5 bases, with 14 bases between the two germline ends. CDR3 DNA: TGCGCCAGCAACCGGGACTTCCGGACCGGGGAGCTGTTTTTT. Encoded protein: CASNRDFRTGELFF.

The chain combines TRBV25-1 with TRBJ1-1; the D gene is possibly TRBD1 (5 bases). Trimming stripped 5 bases from V and 0 bases from J, with 16 bases between. The CDR3 loop spans 16 amino acids. The germline gives CDR1 MGHDK, CDR2 SYGVNS. CDR3 protein: CASSLPRVVMNTEAFF. The CDR3 nucleotides are TGTGCCAGCAGTCTCCCCAGGGTCGTTATGAACACTGAAGCTTTCTTT.

The chain employs TRBV6-5 and TRBJ1-5; D ambiguous. CDR3 length: 15 amino acids. V was trimmed by 7 bases and J by 3 bases, leaving 16 bases between them. CDR1 is MNHEY, CDR2 SVGAGI, per germline. CDR3 sequence: CASNYEGGYNQPQHF. As DNA, the CDR3 is TGTGCCAGCAACTATGAGGGAGGATACAATCAGCCCCAGCATTTT.